In this sample, the clone carrying this TCR beta chain turned up a few times. The antigen is undetermined. The diagnoses drew upon clinical symptoms, serum thyroxine and TRAb, thyroid ultrasound and orbital computed tomography. A roughly 9.1 ml volume of fresh peripheral blood provided the PBMCs. The CDR3 regions of TCR beta were amplified from RNA transcripts. The HTBI primer set served for first-round RT-PCR of the TCR CDR3. From the multiplex PCR reads, TCRdb called clonotypes with MiXCR, one entry per CDR3 protein. The data contain fewer than 300,000 distinct CDR3 sequences, less than 30% of them singletons. These data come from a study of T cells in Graves' hyperthyroidism and ophthalmopathy. Findings and caveats of the study: Ophthalmopathy prediction by the model preceded onset by a median approximately six months. Peripheral blood also featured most of the thyroid clonotypes expanded above 0.001.

CDR1 and CDR2 (germline): LGHDT, YNNKEL (reference sequence). This CDR3 contains 15 residues. The V gene end was trimmed by 0 bases and the J gene end by 3 bases; junction bases not matched to a gene: 4. Specimen: blood. The genes are TRBV3-1 and TRBJ2-7; 8 bases are shared with TRBD2. The sequence derives from a man in his forties or fifties with Graves' hyperthyroidism that later progressed to Graves' ophthalmopathy. As DNA, the CDR3 is TGTGCCAGCAGCCAAGATGGACTAGCTGTCTACGAGCAGTACTTC. Protein sequence: CASSQDGLAVYEQYF.